The 2 T cell receptor beta chains below come from one sample, sequenced in a study of blood T cell repertoires in COVID-19. Assay used: immunoSEQ multiplex PCR; TCRdb lists only in-frame clones, some missing. The sample lists approximately 69,000 clones, less than 75% occurring once. The sequencing input was peripheral blood. Receptors originate from a man in his 60s with acute or convalescent COVID-19.

The chain couples TRBV5-4 to TRBJ1-6, with 11 bases lining up with TRBD1. V shed 3 bases and J 11 bases; nucleotides not matched to a gene: 4. Germline values: CDR1 SGHNT, CDR2 YYREEE (reference sequence). The CDR3 has 14 amino acids. As DNA, the CDR3 is TGTGCCAGCAGCTCGAGGGACAGGGGGACACCCCTCCACTTT. Protein: CASSSRDRGTPLHF.

The chain combines TRBV7-3 with TRBJ2-3; TRBD1 might be the D (6 bases). This CDR3 has 16 amino acids. With 4 bases removed from V and 0 bases from J, the gap between germline ends came to 14 bases. The germline V gene encodes CDR1 SGHTA and CDR2 FQGTGA. The CDR3 spells CASSYRQASSTDTQYF. The DNA for the CDR3 is TGTGCCAGCAGCTACCGACAGGCCTCTAGCACAGATACGCAGTATTTT.